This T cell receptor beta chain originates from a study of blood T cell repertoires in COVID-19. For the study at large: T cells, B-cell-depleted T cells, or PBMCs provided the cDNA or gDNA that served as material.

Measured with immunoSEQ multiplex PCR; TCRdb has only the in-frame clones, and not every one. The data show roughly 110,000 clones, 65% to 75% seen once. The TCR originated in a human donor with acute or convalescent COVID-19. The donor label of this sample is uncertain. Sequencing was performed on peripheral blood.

The CDR3 is CASSKYRDSTRTTGELFF. The DNA for the CDR3 is TGTGCCAGCAGCAAATATAGGGACAGCACTAGAACCACCGGGGAGCTGTTTTTT. The chain has TRBV21-1 and TRBJ2-2; whether TRBD1, the table's D call, matches the DNA was not checked. TRBV21-1 is tagged as a pseudogene. This CDR3 comprises 18 residues.